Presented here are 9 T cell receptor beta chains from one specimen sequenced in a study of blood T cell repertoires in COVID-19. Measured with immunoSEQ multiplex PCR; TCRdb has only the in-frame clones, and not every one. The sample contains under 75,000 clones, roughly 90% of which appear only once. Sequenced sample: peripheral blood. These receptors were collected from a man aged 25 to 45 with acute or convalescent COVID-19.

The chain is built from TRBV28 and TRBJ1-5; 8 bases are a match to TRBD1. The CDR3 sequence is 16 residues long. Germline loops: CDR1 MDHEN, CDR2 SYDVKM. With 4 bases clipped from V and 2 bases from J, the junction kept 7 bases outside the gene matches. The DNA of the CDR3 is TGTGCCAGCAGTTCACAATACAGGGGGGGCAATCAGCCCCAGCATTTT. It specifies CASSSQYRGGNQPQHF. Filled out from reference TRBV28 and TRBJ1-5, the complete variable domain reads DVKVTQSSRYLVKRTGEKVFLECVQDMDHENMFWYRQDPGLGLRLIYFSYDVKMKEKGDIPEGYSVSREKKERFSLILESASTNQTSMYLCASSSQYRGGNQPQHFGDGTRLSIL.

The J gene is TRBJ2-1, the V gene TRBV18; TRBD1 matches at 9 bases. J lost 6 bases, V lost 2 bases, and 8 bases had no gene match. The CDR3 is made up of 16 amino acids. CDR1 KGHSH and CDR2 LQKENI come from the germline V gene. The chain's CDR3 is CASSPSTGGRGNEQFF. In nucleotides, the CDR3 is TGTGCCAGCTCACCATCCACAGGGGGCAGGGGCAATGAGCAGTTCTTC.

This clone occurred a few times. DNA of the CDR3: TGCGCCAGCAGCCTGGTAGGGGACATCCTTGAAAAACTGTTTTTT. This sequence encodes CASSLVGDILEKLFF. The rearrangement joins TRBV5-1 to TRBJ1-4; D is perhaps TRBD1 (6 bases). This CDR3 contains 15 residues. Trimming removed 4 bases from V and 7 bases from J, with 17 bases in between. Looked up from germline, CDR1 is SGHRS and CDR2 is YFSETQ.

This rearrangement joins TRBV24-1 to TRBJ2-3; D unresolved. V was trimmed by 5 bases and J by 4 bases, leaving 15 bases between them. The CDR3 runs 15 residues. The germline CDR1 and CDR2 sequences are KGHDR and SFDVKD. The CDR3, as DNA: TGTGCCACCAGTGGTCCGACGTCAGGCGCAGATACGCAGTATTTT. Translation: CATSGPTSGADTQYF.

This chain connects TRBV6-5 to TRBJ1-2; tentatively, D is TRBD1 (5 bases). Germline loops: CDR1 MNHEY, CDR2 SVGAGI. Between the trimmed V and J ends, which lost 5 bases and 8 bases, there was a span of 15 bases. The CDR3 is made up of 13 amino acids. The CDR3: CASSRSEGRGYTF. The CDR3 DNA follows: TGTGCCAGCAGTCGCTCGGAGGGACGCGGCTACACCTTC.

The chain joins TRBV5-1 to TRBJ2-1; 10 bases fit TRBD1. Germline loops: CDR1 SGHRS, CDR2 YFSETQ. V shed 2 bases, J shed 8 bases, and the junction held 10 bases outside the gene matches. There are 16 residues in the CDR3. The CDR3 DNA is TGCGCCAGCAGCTTAGGGACAGGGGCTTTTAGAGATGAGCAGTTCTTC. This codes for CASSLGTGAFRDEQFF. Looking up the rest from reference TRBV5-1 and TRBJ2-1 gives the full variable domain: KAGVTQTPRYLIKTRGQQVTLSCSPISGHRSVSWYQQTPGQGLQFLFEYFSETQRNKGNFPGRFSGRQFSNSRSEMNVSTLELGDSALYLCASSLGTGAFRDEQFFGPGTRLTVL.

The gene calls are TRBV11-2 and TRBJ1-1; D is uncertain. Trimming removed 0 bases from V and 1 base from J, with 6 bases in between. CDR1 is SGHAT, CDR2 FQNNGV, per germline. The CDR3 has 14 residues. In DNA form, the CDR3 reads TGTGCCAGCAGCTTAGAAATCGGGAACACTGAAGCTTTCTTT. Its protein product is CASSLEIGNTEAFF.

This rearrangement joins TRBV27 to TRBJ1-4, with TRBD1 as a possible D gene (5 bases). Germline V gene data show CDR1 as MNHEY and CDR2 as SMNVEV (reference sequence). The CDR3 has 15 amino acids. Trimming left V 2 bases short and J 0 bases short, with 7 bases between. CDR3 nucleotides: TGTGCCAGCAGTTTACGGGGGGCAACTAATGAAAAACTGTTTTTT. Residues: CASSLRGATNEKLFF.

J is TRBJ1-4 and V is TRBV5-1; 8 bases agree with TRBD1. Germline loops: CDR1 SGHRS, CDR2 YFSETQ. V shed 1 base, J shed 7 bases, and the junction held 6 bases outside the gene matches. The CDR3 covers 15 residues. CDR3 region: CASSLIGQGGEKLFF. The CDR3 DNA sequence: TGCGCCAGCAGCTTGATCGGACAGGGTGGTGAAAAACTGTTTTTT. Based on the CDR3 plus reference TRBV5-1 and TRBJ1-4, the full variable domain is KAGVTQTPRYLIKTRGQQVTLSCSPISGHRSVSWYQQTPGQGLQFLFEYFSETQRNKGNFPGRFSGRQFSNSRSEMNVSTLELGDSALYLCASSLIGQGGEKLFFGSGTQLSVL.